These 8 T cell receptor beta chains were all obtained from the same sample, sequenced in a study of long-term antiretroviral therapy in people with HIV. An immunoSEQ assay, version v3.0, was performed at survey level. Only in-frame clones appear in the TCRdb table, and some are missing; sequencing was by immunoSEQ multiplex PCR. The data show 20,000 to 25,000 clones, 80% to 95% seen once. Here the sequenced sample was unsorted PBMCs, taken 7.6 years after starting antiretroviral therapy. All receptors come from a woman between 40 and 50 years old with HIV.

Points on this clone: The same CDR3 can be traced to other DNA sequences in this sample. The genes are TRBV6-5 and TRBJ1-1; 8 bases fit TRBD1. Trimming took 4 bases from V and 1 from J; bases not matched to a gene: 2. Germline V gene lookup returns CDR1 MNHEY and CDR2 SVGAGI. This CDR3 is built from 14 residues. The CDR3 DNA reads as TGTGCCAGCAGTTTTGGACAGGGGAACACTGAAGCTTTCTTT. Translated, it gives CASSFGQGNTEAFF.

The V gene is TRBV7-2, the J gene TRBJ1-4; D may be TRBD1 (6 bases). The germline V gene has CDR1 SGHTA and CDR2 FQGNSA. The CDR3 has 15 residues. The V end lost 5 bases, the J end lost 5 bases, and 15 bases lay between the germline ends. The CDR3 region is CASSTRVGGNEKLFF. CDR3 nucleotide sequence: TGTGCCAGCAGCACCCGTGTAGGGGGGAATGAAAAACTGTTTTTT.

In its sample, this clone was seen once. DNA of the CDR3: TGTGCCTGGAGTGTACGGGCAGTTAACGGCTACACCTTC. It yields the protein CAWSVRAVNGYTF. J is TRBJ1-2 and V is TRBV30; no firm D call. Germline V lookup: CDR1 GTSNPN, CDR2 SVGIG (reference sequence). With 0 bases removed from V and 8 bases from J, the gap between germline ends came to 13 bases. This CDR3 is built from 13 residues.

This rearrangement joins TRBV19 to TRBJ1-5; tentatively, D is TRBD1 (5 bases). Germline CDR1 reads LNHDA; CDR2 reads SQIVND (reference sequence). This CDR3 has 14 amino acids. With 1 base removed from V and 5 bases from J, the gap between germline ends came to 9 bases. The CDR3 coding sequence is TGTGCCAGTAGTATAGGGGGCTACGATCAGCCCCAGCATTTT. This translates into CASSIGGYDQPQHF.

The rearrangement uses TRBV19 and TRBJ2-1; 13 bases align to TRBD2. Unmatched junction bases numbered 3, after V lost 11 bases and J lost 11 bases. Per germline, CDR1 LNHDA and CDR2 SQIVND (reference sequence). The CDR3 loop spans 11 amino acids. CDR3 region: CAGGLAGKQFF. The CDR3 DNA is TGTGCCGGGGGACTAGCGGGGAAGCAGTTCTTC.

The gene calls are TRBV19 and TRBJ2-4, with a tentative D call TRBD2 (8 bases). The germline gives CDR1 LNHDA, CDR2 SQIVND (reference sequence). V shed 3 bases and J shed 3 bases, with 15 bases lying between them. CDR3 length equals 16 residues. CDR3 region: CASSMSGGGGKNIQYF. The CDR3 DNA sequence: TGTGCCAGTAGTATGTCGGGAGGGGGCGGCAAAAACATTCAGTACTTC. The variable domain in full, with the rest retrieved from reference TRBV19 and TRBJ2-4, is DGGITQSPKYLFRKEGQNVTLSCEQNLNHDAMYWYRQDPGQGLRLIYYSQIVNDFQKGDIAEGYSVSREKKESFPLTVTSAQKNPTAFYLCASSMSGGGGKNIQYFGAGTRLSVL.

This chain links TRBV7-8 with TRBJ1-1; 7 positions agree with TRBD1. Trimming cost V 4 bases and J 1 base; bases outside gene matches: 6. Germline V CDR1 and CDR2: SGHVS, FQNEAQ. The CDR3 spans 15 residues. CDR3 region: CASSYSGTANTEAFF. The DNA for the CDR3 is TGTGCCAGCAGCTATTCCGGGACAGCGAACACTGAAGCTTTCTTT.

This chain connects TRBV19 to TRBJ2-7, with D possibly being TRBD1 (5 bases). From germline, CDR1 is LNHDA and CDR2 SQIVND (reference sequence). The CDR3 runs to 16 residues. V was trimmed by 3 bases and J by 3 bases, leaving 18 bases between them. The CDR3 nucleotides read TGTGCCAGTAGTATGACGCTAGGGGTCAACTTCTACGAGCAGTACTTC. Its protein is CASSMTLGVNFYEQYF.